This entry is about one TCR beta chain. The record originates from a study of blood T cell repertoires in COVID-19. About the research overall: The origin of the acute and convalescent COVID-19 samples was the United States, Italy and Spain. Nucleic acid was either cDNA or gDNA, and it came from T cells, B-cell-depleted T cells, or PBMCs.

CDR3 length: 16 residues. The V and J ends lost 5 bases and 2 bases, in that order; junction bases with no gene match: 11. CDR1 LNHDA and CDR2 SQIVND come from the germline V gene (reference sequence). The authors' processing: Amplifying reference gene primers gave estimates of nucleated cell counts. Clones were read by immunoSEQ multiplex PCR, and TCRdb kept only the in-frame ones, dropping some. That table gives V, J and clone size, and the DNA gave D and trimming. Among about 68,000 clones listed, 75% to 90% were seen once. The rearrangement links TRBV19 to TRBJ1-1; the match to TRBD1 covers 7 bases. The sequence was obtained from a man between 25 and 39 years old with acute or convalescent COVID-19. The sample was peripheral blood. Here the CDR3 reads CASSLAGGSVNTEAFF. As DNA, the CDR3 is TGTGCCAGTAGTTTGGCAGGGGGATCTGTCAACACTGAAGCTTTCTTT.